This entry is about one T cell receptor beta chain. Its antigen is not identified. The record originates from a study of blood T cells in healthy people across ages. PCR was performed a second time for about 7 to 12 cycles using a sample-barcoded 5' primer and a J-beta primer mix. TCRdb redid the calling of the 5' RACE reads with MiXCR, one entry per CDR3 protein. Found here are around 2 million distinct CDR3 sequences, about two fifths of them singletons; the top ten hold about 21%. Study-level findings and limits: Underestimates were what the diversity estimates from one million T cells were considered to be.

The CDR3 sequence is 15 residues long. Germline assignment: CDR1 SGHTA and CDR2 FQGNSA. The V gene end was trimmed by 1 base and the J gene end by 6 bases; junction bases not matched to a gene: 4. The sequence was obtained from a human donor in good health. The rearrangement uses TRBV7-2 and TRBJ2-1; 9 bases are a match to TRBD2. The sample consisted of blood. CDR3 protein: CASSLGGGAINEQFF. The CDR3 bases are TGTGCCAGCAGCTTAGGCGGGGGGGCCATCAATGAGCAGTTCTTC.